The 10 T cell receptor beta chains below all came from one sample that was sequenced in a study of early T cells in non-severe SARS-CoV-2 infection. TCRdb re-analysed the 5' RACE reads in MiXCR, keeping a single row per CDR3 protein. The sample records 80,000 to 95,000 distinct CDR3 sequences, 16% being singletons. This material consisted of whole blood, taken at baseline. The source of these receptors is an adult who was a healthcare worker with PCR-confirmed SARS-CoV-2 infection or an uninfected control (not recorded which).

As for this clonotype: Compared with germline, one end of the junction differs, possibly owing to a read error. CDR3 in amino acids: CASSPPGPDTQCF. The CDR3 DNA reads TGTGCCAGTAGTCCACCCGGTCCAGATACGCAGTGTTTT. The V gene is TRBV19, the J gene TRBJ2-3; no clear D gene. Germline V CDR1 and CDR2: LNHDA, SQIVND (reference sequence). The CDR3 contains 13 residues.

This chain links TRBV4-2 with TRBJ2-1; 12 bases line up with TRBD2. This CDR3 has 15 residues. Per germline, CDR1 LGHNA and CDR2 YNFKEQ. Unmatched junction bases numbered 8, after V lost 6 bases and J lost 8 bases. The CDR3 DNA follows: TGTGCCAGCAGTCCTAGCGGGAGGGCTTTGGATGAGCAGTTCTTC. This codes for CASSPSGRALDEQFF.

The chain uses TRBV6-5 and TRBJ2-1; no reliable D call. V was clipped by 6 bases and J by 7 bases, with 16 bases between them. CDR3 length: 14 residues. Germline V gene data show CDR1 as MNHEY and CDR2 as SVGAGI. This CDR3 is CASRARTSSNEQFF. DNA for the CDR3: TGTGCCAGCAGAGCGAGAACCAGTTCGAATGAGCAGTTCTTC.

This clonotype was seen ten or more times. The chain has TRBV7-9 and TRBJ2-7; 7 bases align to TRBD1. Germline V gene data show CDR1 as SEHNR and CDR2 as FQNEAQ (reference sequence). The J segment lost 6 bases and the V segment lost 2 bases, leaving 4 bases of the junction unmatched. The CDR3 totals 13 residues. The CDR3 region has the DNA TGTGCCAGCAGCTTAACAGGGGATGGCGAGCAGTACTTC. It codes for CASSLTGDGEQYF.

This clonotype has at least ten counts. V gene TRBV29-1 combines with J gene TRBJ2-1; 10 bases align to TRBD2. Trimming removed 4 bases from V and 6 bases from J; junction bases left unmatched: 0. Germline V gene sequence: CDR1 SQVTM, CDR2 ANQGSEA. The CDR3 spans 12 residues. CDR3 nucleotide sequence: TGCAGCGTTGGACTAGCGGGCAATGAGCAGTTCTTC. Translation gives CSVGLAGNEQFF.

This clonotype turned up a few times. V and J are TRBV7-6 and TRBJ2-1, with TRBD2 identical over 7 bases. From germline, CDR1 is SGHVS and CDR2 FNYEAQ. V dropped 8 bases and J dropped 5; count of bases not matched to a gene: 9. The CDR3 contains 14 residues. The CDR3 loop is CASQRMLADNEQFF. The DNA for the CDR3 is TGTGCCAGCCAAAGGATGCTAGCGGACAATGAGCAGTTCTTC.

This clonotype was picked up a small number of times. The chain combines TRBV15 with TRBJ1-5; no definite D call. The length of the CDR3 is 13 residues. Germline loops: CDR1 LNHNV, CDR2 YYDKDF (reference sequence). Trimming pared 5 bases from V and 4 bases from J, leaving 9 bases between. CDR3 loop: CATSSRLNQPQHF. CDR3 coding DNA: TGTGCCACCAGCTCCCGACTTAATCAGCCCCAGCATTTT.

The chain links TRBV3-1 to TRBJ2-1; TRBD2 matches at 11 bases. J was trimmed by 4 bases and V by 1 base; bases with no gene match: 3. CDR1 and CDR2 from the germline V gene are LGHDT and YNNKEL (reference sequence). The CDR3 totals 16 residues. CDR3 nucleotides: TGTGCCAGCAGCCAAGGACTAGCGGGATCGTACAATGAGCAGTTCTTC. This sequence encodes CASSQGLAGSYNEQFF.

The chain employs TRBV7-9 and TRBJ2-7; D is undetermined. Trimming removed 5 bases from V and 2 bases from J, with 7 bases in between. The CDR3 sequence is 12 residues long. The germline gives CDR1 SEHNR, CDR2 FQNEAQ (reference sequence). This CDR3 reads CASSPHTYEQYF. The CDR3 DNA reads TGTGCCAGCAGCCCACATACCTACGAGCAGTACTTC. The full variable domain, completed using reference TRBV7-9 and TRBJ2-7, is DTGVSQNPRHKITKRGQNVTFRCDPISEHNRLYWYRQTLGQGPEFLTYFQNEAQLEKSRLLSDRFSAERPKGSFSTLEIQRTEQGDSAMYLCASSPHTYEQYFGPGTRLTVT.

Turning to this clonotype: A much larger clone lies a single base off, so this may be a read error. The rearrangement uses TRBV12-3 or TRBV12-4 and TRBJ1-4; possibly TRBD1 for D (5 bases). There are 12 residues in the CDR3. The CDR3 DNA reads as TGTGCCAGCAGTTTGATAGGGGAAAAACTGATTTTT. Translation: CASSLIGEKLIF.